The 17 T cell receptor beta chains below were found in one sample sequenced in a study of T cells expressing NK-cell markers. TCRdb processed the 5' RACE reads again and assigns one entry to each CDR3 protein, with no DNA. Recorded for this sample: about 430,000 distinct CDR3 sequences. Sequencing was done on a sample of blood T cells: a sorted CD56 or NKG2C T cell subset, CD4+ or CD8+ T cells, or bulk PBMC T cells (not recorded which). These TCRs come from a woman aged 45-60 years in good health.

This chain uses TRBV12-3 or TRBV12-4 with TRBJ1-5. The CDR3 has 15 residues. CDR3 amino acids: CASSLGENSNQPQHF.

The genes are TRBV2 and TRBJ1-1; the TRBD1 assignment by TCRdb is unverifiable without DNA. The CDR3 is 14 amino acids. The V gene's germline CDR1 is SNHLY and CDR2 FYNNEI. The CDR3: CASSGAGGITEAFF.

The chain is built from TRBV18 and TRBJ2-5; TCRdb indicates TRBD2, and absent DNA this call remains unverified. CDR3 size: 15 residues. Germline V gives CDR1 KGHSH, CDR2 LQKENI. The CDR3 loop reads CASSWTSGSSETQYF.

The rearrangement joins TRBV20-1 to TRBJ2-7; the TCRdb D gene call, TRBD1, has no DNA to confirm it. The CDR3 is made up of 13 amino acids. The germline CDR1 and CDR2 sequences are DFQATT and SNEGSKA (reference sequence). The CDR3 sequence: CSARTGGATGQYF.

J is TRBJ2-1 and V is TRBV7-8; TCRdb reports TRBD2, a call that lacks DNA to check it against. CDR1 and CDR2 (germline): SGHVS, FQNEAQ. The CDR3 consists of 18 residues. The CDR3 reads CASSLEFPGTSDYNEQFF.

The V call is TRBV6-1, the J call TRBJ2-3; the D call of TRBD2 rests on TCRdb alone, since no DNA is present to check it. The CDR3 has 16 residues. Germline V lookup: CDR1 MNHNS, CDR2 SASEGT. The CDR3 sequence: CASSEKVFVSGTSAYF.

CDR3 in amino acids: CATSARDRETQYF. The chain joins TRBV24-1 to TRBJ2-5; TCRdb returns TRBD2, unconfirmable since there is no DNA. This CDR3 has 13 amino acids. Per germline, CDR1 KGHDR and CDR2 SFDVKD.

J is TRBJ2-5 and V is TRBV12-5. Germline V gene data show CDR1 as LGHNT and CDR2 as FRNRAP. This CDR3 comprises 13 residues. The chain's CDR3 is CASGLGLQETQYF.

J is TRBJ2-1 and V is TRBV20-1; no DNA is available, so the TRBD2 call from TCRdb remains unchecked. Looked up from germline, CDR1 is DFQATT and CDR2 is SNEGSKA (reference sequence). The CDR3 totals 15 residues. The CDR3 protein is CSARDSGGDYNEQFF.

CDR3 protein: CASSIGPPGTEAFF. The chain combines TRBV19 with TRBJ1-1; without DNA, the TCRdb call of TRBD1 cannot be checked. In germline, CDR1 is LNHDA, CDR2 SQIVND (reference sequence). The CDR3 extends over 14 amino acids.

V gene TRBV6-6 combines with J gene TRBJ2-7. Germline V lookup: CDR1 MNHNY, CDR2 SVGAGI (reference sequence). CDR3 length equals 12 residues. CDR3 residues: CASSSRGNEQYF.

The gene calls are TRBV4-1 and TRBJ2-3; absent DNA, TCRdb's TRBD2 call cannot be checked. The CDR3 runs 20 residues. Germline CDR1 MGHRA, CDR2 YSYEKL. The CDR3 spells CASSQDSTSGRAAKTDTQYF.

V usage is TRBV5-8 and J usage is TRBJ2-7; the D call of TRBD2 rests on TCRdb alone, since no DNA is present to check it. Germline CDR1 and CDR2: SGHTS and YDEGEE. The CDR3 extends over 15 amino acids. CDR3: CASSRWGALLYEQYF.

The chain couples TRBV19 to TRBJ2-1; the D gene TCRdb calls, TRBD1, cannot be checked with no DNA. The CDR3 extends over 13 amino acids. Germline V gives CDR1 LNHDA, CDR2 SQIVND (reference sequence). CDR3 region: CASRTPRGDEQFF.

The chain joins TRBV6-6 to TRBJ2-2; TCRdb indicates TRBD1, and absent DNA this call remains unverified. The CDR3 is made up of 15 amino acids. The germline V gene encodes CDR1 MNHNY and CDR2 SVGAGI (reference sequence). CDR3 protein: CASTPNGRGTGELFF.

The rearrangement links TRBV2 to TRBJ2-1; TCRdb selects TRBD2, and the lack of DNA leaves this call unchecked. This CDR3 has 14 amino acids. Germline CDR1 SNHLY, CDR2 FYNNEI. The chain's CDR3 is CASTLSTSNNEQFF.

CDR3 amino acids: CASSLVAGGRFANTGELFF. This sequence joins TRBV11-2 and TRBJ2-2; the D call from TCRdb, TRBD2, cannot be confirmed without DNA. Germline V gene sequence: CDR1 SGHAT, CDR2 FQNNGV. The CDR3 contains 19 residues.